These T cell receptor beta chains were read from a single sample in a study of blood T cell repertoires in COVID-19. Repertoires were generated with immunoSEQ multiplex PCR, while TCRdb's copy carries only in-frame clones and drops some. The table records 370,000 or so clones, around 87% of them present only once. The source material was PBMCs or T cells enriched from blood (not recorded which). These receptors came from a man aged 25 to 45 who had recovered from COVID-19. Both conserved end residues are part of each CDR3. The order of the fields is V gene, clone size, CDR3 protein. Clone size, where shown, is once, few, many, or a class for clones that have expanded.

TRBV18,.,CASSPDRGHGELFF
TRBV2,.,CASVRDRDTEAFF
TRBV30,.,CAWREPPQGRYTF
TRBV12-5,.,CASGLSGGLWEQYF
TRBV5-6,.,CASSFGQGRGNEQFF
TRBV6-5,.,CASTPWQGLNTEAFF
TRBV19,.,CASSASQGISEAFF
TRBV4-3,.,CASSQTPRGSNEKLFF
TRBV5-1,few,CASSLGQGANYGYTF
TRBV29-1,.,CSVGPGGGGNEQFF
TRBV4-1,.,CASSQGGGGGADTQYF
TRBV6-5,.,CASFPGASYGYTF
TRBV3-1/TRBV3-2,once,CASSQVTTTEAFF
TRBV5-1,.,CASSPTGMNTEAFF
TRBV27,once,CASSHQTQAANTEAFF